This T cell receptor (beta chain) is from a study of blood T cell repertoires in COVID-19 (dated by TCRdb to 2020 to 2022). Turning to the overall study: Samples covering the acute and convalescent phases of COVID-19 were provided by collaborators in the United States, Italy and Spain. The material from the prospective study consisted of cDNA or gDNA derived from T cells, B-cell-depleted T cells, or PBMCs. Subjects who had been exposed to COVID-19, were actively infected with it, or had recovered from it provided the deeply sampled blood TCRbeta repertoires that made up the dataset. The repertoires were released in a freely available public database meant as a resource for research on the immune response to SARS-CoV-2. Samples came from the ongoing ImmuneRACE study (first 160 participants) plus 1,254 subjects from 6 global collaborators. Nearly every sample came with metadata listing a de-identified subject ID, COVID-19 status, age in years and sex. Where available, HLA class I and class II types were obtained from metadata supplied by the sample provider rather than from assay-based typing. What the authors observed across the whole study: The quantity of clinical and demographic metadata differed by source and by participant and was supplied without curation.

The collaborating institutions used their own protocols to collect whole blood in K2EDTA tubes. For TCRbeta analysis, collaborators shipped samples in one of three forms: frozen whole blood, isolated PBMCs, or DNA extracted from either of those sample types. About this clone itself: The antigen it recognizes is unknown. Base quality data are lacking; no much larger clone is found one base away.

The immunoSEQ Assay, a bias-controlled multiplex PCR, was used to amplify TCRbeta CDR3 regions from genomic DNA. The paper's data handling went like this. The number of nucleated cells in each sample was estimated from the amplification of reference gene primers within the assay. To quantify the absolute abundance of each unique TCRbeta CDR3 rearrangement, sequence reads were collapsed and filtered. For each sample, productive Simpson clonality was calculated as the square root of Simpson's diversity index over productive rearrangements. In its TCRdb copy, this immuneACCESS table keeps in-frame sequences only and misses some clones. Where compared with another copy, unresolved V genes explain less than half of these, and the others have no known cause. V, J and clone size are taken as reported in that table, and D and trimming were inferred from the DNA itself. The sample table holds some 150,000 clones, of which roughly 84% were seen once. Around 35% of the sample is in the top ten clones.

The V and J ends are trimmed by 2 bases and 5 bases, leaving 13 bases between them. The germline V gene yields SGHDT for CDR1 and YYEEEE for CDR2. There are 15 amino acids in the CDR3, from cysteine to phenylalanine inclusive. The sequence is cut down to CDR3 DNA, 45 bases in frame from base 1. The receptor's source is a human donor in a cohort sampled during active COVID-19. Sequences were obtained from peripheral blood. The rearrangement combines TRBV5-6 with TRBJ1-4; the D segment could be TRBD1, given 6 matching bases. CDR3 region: CASSFSGVRNEKLFF. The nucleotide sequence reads TGTGCCAGCAGCTTTTCAGGGGTACGGAATGAAAAACTGTTTTTT.